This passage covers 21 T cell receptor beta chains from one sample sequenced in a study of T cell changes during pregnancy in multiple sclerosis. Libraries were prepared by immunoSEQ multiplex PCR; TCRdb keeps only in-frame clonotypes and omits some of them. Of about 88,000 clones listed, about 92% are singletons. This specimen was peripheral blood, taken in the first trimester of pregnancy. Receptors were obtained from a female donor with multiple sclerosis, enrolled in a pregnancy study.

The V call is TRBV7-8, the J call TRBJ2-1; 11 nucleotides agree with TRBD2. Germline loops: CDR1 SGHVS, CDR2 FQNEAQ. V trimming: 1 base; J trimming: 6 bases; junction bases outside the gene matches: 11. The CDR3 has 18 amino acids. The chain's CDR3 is CASSLGGAVAGGSNEQFF. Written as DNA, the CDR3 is TGTGCCAGCAGCTTAGGGGGGGCGGTAGCGGGAGGGTCCAATGAGCAGTTCTTC.

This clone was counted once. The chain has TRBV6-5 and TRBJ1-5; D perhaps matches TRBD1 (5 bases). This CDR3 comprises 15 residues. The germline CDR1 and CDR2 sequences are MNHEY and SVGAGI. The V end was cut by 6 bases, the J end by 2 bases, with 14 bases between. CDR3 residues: CASSLQGSGNQPQHF. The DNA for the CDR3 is TGTGCCAGCAGCCTGCAGGGAAGTGGCAATCAGCCCCAGCATTTT.

The CDR3 DNA follows: TGTGCCAGTAGTAATCCAGGGGAATATGGCTACACCTTC. Its protein is CASSNPGEYGYTF. The chain employs TRBV19 and TRBJ1-2, with a tentative D call TRBD1 (6 bases). Trimming took off 4 bases at V and 5 bases at J, with 11 bases between the two ends. CDR3 length: 13 amino acids. Germline loops: CDR1 LNHDA, CDR2 SQIVND (reference sequence).

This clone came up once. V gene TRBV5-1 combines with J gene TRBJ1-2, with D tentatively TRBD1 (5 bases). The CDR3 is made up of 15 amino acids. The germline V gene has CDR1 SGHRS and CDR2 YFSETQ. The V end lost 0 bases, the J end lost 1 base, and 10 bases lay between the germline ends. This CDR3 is CASSLEGASNYGYTF. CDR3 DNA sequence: TGCGCCAGCAGCTTGGAAGGGGCCAGTAACTATGGCTACACCTTC.

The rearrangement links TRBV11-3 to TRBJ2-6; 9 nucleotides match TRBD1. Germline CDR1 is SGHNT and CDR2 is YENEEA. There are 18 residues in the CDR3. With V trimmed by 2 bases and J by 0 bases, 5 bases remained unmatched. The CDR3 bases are TGTGCCAGCAGCTTACGGGACAGGGCCCTCTCTGGGGCCAACGTCCTGACTTTC. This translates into CASSLRDRALSGANVLTF. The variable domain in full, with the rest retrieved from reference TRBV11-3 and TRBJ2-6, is EAGVVQSPRYKIIEKKQPVAFWCNPISGHNTLYWYLQNLGQGPELLIRYENEEAVDDSQLPKDRFSAERLKGVDSTLKIQPAELGDSAVYLCASSLRDRALSGANVLTFGAGSRLTVL.

The CDR3 here is CSARVRGEQYF. The DNA for the CDR3 is TGCAGTGCTAGAGTCAGGGGCGAGCAGTACTTC. The rearrangement links TRBV20-1 to TRBJ2-7; D perhaps matches TRBD1 (6 bases). V lost 1 base and J lost 6, with 7 bases in between. Germline V gene sequence: CDR1 DFQATT, CDR2 SNEGSKA (reference sequence). This CDR3 spans 11 amino acids.

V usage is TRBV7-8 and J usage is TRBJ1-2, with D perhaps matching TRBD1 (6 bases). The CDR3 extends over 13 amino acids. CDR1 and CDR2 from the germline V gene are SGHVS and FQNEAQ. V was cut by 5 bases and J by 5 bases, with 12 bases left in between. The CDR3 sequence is CASSTGQGYGYTF. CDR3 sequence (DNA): TGTGCCAGCAGCACGGGCCAGGGGTATGGCTACACCTTC.

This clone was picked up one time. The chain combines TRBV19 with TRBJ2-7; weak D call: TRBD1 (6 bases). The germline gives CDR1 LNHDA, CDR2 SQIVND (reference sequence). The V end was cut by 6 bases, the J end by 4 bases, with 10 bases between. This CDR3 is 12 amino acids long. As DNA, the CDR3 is TGTGCCAGTAGCAAAACAGGGTACGAGCAGTACTTC. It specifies CASSKTGYEQYF. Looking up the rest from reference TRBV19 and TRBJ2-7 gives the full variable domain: DGGITQSPKYLFRKEGQNVTLSCEQNLNHDAMYWYRQDPGQGLRLIYYSQIVNDFQKGDIAEGYSVSREKKESFPLTVTSAQKNPTAFYLCASSKTGYEQYFGPGTRLTVT.

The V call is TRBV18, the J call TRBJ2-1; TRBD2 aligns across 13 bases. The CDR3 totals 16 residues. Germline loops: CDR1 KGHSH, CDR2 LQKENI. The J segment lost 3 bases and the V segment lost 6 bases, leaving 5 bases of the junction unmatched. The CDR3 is CASSLGLAGRYNEQFF. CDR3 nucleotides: TGTGCCAGCTCCTTGGGACTAGCGGGACGCTACAATGAGCAGTTCTTC.

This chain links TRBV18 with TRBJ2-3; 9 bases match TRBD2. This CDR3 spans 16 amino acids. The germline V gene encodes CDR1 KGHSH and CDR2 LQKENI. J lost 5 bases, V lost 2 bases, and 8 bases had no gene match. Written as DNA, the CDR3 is TGTGCCAGCTCACCATCCGGCGGGAGGGCGATAGATACGCAGTATTTT. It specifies CASSPSGGRAIDTQYF.

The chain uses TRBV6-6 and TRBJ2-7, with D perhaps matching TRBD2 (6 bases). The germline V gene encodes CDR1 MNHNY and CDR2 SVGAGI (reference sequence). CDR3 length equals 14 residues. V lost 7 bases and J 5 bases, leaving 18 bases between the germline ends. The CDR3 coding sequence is TGTGCCAGCACCCCTTGGGGGGATTTAAACGAGCAGTACTTC. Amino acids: CASTPWGDLNEQYF.

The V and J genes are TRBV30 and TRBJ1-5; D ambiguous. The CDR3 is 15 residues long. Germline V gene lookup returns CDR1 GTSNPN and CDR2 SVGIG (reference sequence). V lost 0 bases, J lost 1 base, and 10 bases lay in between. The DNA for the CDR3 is TGTGCCTGGAGTGTCGGGAAATCAAGCAATCAGCCCCAGCATTTT. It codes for CAWSVGKSSNQPQHF.

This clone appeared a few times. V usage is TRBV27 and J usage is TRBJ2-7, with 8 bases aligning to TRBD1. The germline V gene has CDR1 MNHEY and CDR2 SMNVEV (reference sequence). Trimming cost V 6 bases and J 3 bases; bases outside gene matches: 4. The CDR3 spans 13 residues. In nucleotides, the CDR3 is TGTGCCAGCAGCAAAGGACAGGGCTACGAGCAGTACTTC. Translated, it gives CASSKGQGYEQYF.

Here the CDR3 DNA reads TGTGCCAGCAGCTATGGGACAGGGGGCGATCAGCCCCAGCATTTT. Encoded protein: CASSYGTGGDQPQHF. This chain uses TRBV27 with TRBJ1-5, with 12 bases identical to TRBD1. This CDR3 comprises 15 residues. V was pared by 6 bases and J by 5 bases, with 5 bases of the junction left unmatched. Germline assignment: CDR1 MNHEY and CDR2 SMNVEV (reference sequence).

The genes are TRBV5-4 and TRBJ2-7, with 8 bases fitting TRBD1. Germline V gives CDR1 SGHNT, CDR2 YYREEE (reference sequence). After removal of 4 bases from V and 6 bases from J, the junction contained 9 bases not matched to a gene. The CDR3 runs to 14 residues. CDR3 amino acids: CASSMGTGVGEQYF. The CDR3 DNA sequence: TGTGCCAGCAGCATGGGGACAGGAGTGGGCGAGCAGTACTTC.

CDR3 region: CASSQGRGQYF. CDR3 nucleotide sequence: TGCGCCAGCAGCCAGGGGCGGGGGCAGTACTTC. J is TRBJ2-7 and V is TRBV4-1; D possibly corresponds to TRBD2 (6 bases). Germline V gene sequence: CDR1 MGHRA, CDR2 YSYEKL. The CDR3 has 11 amino acids. V was pared by 3 bases and J by 9 bases, with 9 bases between.

CDR3 DNA sequence: TGCGCCAGCAGGCAGGCCATGAACACCGGGGAGCTGTTTTTT. Its translation is CASRQAMNTGELFF. V usage is TRBV5-1 and J usage is TRBJ2-2; unclear D gene. Germline values: CDR1 SGHRS, CDR2 YFSETQ. Trimming took 5 bases from V and 1 from J, leaving 9 bases between them. This CDR3 has 14 amino acids.

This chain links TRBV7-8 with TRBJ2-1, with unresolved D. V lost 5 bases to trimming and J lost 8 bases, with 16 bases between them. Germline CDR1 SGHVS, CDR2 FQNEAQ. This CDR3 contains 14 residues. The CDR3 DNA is TGTGCCAGCAGCCCAATTACTCCCCTAGATGAGCAGTTCTTC. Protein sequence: CASSPITPLDEQFF.

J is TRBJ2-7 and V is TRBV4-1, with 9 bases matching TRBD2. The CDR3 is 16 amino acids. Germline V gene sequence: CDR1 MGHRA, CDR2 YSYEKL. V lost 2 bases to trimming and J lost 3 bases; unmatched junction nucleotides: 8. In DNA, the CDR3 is TGCGCCAGCAGCCAACCCTTTCGACTAGCGGACTACGAGCAGTACTTC. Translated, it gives CASSQPFRLADYEQYF.

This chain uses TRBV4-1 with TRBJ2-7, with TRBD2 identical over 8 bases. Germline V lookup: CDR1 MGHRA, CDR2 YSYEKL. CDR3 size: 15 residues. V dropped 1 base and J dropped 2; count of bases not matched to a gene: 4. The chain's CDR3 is CASSQAISGAYEQYF. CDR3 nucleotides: TGCGCCAGCAGCCAAGCTATTAGCGGGGCCTACGAGCAGTACTTC.

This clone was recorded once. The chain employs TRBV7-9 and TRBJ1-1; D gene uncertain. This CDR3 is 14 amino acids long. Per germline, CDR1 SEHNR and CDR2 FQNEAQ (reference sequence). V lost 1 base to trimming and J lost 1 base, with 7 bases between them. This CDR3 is CASSLDGGNTEAFF. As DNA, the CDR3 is TGTGCCAGCAGCTTAGACGGCGGGAACACTGAAGCTTTCTTT.